Given below is one TCR beta chain in context. The antigen it recognizes is unknown. No clone much larger than this one lies a single base away; base qualities are absent. Separate from the roughly 650-subject first cohort, the validation cohort of 120 subjects was the group to which the donors belonged. This sample is drawn from a study of cytomegalovirus exposure and HLA in healthy donors (dated by TCRdb to about 2017). Turning to the overall study: A later analysis indicated that the 120 or so validation repertoires were generated on the platform also employed for the roughly 720 repertoires of the first cohort. The study was designed to test whether signatures of past pathogen exposure could be identified by cataloging public T cell receptors. A separate validation cohort of 100 to 150 different subjects was used in addition to the roughly 700-subject first cohort. To predict cytomegalovirus infection status, the study combined high-throughput TCR immunosequencing, statistical association of individual TCRs with disease status, and machine learning. What the study reported, not specific to this receptor: Three of the identified cytomegalovirus-associated TCR beta chains were confirmed in vitro to be specific for cytomegalovirus antigens. The validation cohort had no HLA typing available for a later analysis, so co-occurrence within that cohort was assessed over all 130 or so repertoires. Of the cluster scores, roughly 95% were above 0 in a later analysis, which found that TCRs clustered in the first cohort also tended to co-occur in the 95 to 150 validation repertoires. The authors suggested that the approach could potentially be extended to other disease states and immunological phenotypes. The study gave a list of some 150 TCR beta chains associated with cytomegalovirus. The classifier was reported to diagnose cytomegalovirus status with high specificity and sensitivity in both the original and validation cohorts. While some public TCRs were present in many individuals, most TCR sequences turned up only very rarely across donors.

The library was made by the immunoSEQ multiplex PCR assay. As for the original processing: A statistical classification framework was built for diagnosing cytomegalovirus status from the catalog of TCR beta chain sequences. TCRdb took over this immuneACCESS table, retaining in-frame rearrangements with V and J assigned. Such tables are incomplete; in checked studies, under half of the missing clones stem from an unresolved V gene, and the remainder is unexplained. That table gives V, J and clone size, and the DNA gave D and trimming. The sample includes around 60,000 clones, with 96% observed a single time. The leading ten clones occupy under 1.5% of the sample. The receptor was derived from a young woman in good health and CMV-seronegative. Sequencing was done on a sample of PBMCs.

The sequenced DNA: TGTGCCACCAGCGACAGGGAGAACACCGGGGAGCTGTTTTTT. The encoded protein is CATSDRENTGELFF. The V and J genes are TRBV21-1 and TRBJ2-2; the D call of TRBD1 is as the table states it, not checked on the DNA. TRBV21-1 is marked as a pseudogene. Measured from the cysteine to the phenylalanine, the CDR3 is 14 residues long. Only CDR3 DNA remains: 42 bases, in frame from the first base.